The rows below give T cell receptor beta chains drawn from one sample of a study of preoperative IRX-2 immunotherapy in early breast cancer. Only in-frame clones appear in the TCRdb table, and some are missing; sequencing was by immunoSEQ multiplex PCR. The sample records about 25,000 clones, approximately 78% being singletons. This specimen was lymph node tissue, taken after IRX-2 immunotherapy. The receptors come from a human donor with breast cancer. CDR3s include the opening cysteine and the closing phenylalanine or tryptophan. The order of the fields is D gene, J gene, V gene, clone size, CDR3 DNA, CDR3 protein. A D gene is named only where the DNA matches it firmly. Not every row has a clone size; where given, it reads once, few, many or a size class.

>TRBD1|TRBJ1-3|TRBV5-1|.
TGCGCCAGCAGCATGGGACAGGGGAGAAACACCATATATTTT
CASSMGQGRNTIYF
>.|TRBJ1-1|TRBV11-3|few
TGTGCCAGCAGCTTTAGCCGAACCCGAGGTGGGAACACTGAAGCTTTCTTT
CASSFSRTRGGNTEAFF
>.|TRBJ1-4|TRBV7-5|.
TGTGCCAGCAGCAGCCACACGGACGGATATAATGAAAAACTGTTTTTT
CASSSHTDGYNEKLFF
>TRBD1|TRBJ1-6|TRBV6-8|few
TGTGCCAGCAGTATCTCACGGGACAGGGGCAGATCACCCCTCCACTTT
CASSISRDRGRSPLHF
>.|TRBJ1-1|TRBV5-1|.
TGCGCCAGCAGCTTTGGAGGAGACATGAACACTGAAGCTTTCTTT
CASSFGGDMNTEAFF
>.|TRBJ2-2|TRBV28|.
TGTGCCAGCAGGCTTACAGGGCCAACGAACACCGGGGAGCTGTTTTTT
CASRLTGPTNTGELFF
>.|TRBJ2-3|TRBV4-1|few
TGCGCCAGCAGCCAAGCCCCCACTAGGGTCGAGACGCAGTATTTT
CASSQAPTRVETQYF
>.|TRBJ1-1|TRBV25-1|few
TGTGCCAGCAGTGAACCGGCCAGGGGTAAGACTGAAGCTTTCTTT
CASSEPARGKTEAFF
>TRBD2|TRBJ2-2|TRBV6-8|.
TGTGCCAGCAGAGGGCTTCCGGGACTAGTAAGGACCGGGGAGCTGTTTTTT
CASRGLPGLVRTGELFF
>.|TRBJ2-2|TRBV1|.
TGCGCCAGCAGCCAAGATGGACTAGCGGGGGTTACCGGGGAGCTGTTTTTT
CASSQDGLAGVTGELFF
>.|TRBJ2-4|TRBV10-2|once
TGCGCCAGCAGTGACGGGCAGGGTGGTCGCAACATTCAGTACTTC
CASSDGQGGRNIQYF
>TRBD2|TRBJ2-3|TRBV6-8|.
TGTGCCAGCACAGTAGCGGGGGGGCTGGCAGATACGCAGTATTTT
CASTVAGGLADTQYF
>.|TRBJ1-6|TRBV19|once
TGTGCCAGTAATGAAGACTCCTATAATTCACCCCTCCACTTT
CASNEDSYNSPLHF
>.|TRBJ2-1|TRBV11-3|.
TGTGCCAGCAGCTTAGTGGAGGGCTCCTCCCCTGAGCAGTTCTTC
CASSLVEGSSPEQFF
>TRBD1|TRBJ2-1|TRBV18|.
TGTGCCAGCTCACCACCAGGGACAGGGCAAGGGCAGTTCTTC
CASSPPGTGQGQFF
>.|TRBJ1-1|TRBV6-8|.
TGTGCCAGCAGTGCTGAGGGAGGAAGGACTGAAGCTTTCTTT
CASSAEGGRTEAFF
>.|TRBJ2-2|TRBV28|.
TGTGCCAGCAGTTTAATCGGCTGGCAGGCGCCAGGGACCGGGGAGCTGTTTTTT
CASSLIGWQAPGTGELFF
>.|TRBJ1-1|TRBV6-8|.
TGTGCCAGCAGTTACTCGGACAGCCCGACTGAAGCTTTCTTT
CASSYSDSPTEAFF
>.|TRBJ1-1|TRBV30|.
TGTGCCTGGAGCCCGGACAGTCTAAGGGCTGAAGCTTTCTTT
CAWSPDSLRAEAFF
>.|TRBJ2-7|TRBV15|.
TGTGCCACCAGCAGAGATTCGAGTTCCTACGAGCAGTACTTC
CATSRDSSSYEQYF
>.|TRBJ1-1|TRBV6-8|.
TGTGCCAGCAGGCCGACCGGGACCCTGAATCGGGACACTGAAGCTTTCTTT
CASRPTGTLNRDTEAFF
>TRBD1|TRBJ1-1|TRBV5-1|once
TGCGCCAGCACCTCCGGACAGGTGAACACTGAAGCTTTCTTT
CASTSGQVNTEAFF
>.|TRBJ1-2|TRBV29-1|.
TGCAGCGTTGTTCCCGGGGGCCAGTATGGCTACACCTTC
CSVVPGGQYGYTF
>.|TRBJ1-5|TRBV1|.
TGCGCCAGCAGCGACCCCGGACACCAAGGGGCCAATCAGCCCCAGCATTTT
CASSDPGHQGANQPQHF
>.|TRBJ1-6|TRBV11-3|few
TGTGCCAGCAGCTTAGTCACAGTTAGCTCCTATAATTCACCCCTCCACTTT
CASSLVTVSSYNSPLHF
>.|TRBJ1-1|TRBV18|.
TGTGCCAGCTCACAGGGGGGCACTGAAGCTTTCTTT
CASSQGGTEAFF
>.|TRBJ2-5|TRBV6-7|once
TGTGCCAGCAGTTACCAGGGACACCAAGAGACCCAGTACTTC
CASSYQGHQETQYF
>.|TRBJ1-4|TRBV14|.
TGTGCCAGCAGCCGATTGGCTAATGAAAAACTGTTTTTT
CASSRLANEKLFF
>.|TRBJ1-1|TRBV10-2|.
TGCGCCAGCAGTGGTGTGGCAGCGAACACTGAAGCTTTCTTT
CASSGVAANTEAFF
>.|TRBJ2-6|TRBV11-3|few
TGTGCCAGCAGCCCCCTCCGAGTTCTTGGTGGGGCCAACGTCCTGACTTTC
CASSPLRVLGGANVLTF
>.|TRBJ2-5|TRBV14|.
TGTGCCAGCAGCCAAGGGGCGAGGGAGACCCAGTACTTC
CASSQGARETQYF
>.|TRBJ2-1|TRBV19|once
TGTGCCAGTAGAAAACCCGGGACCCCCTACAATGAGCAGTTCTTC
CASRKPGTPYNEQFF
>.|TRBJ1-6|TRBV6-8|.
TGTGCCAGCGTACCGGGGGGGGTATATAATTCACCCCTCCACTTT
CASVPGGVYNSPLHF
>.|TRBJ1-1|TRBV6-8|few
TGTGCCAGCAGTTACTCGACGGCCCAGAACACTGAAGCTTTCTTT
CASSYSTAQNTEAFF
>.|TRBJ2-1|TRBV5-1|few
TGCGCCAGCAGCTCACCCATCGGACTACTCAGCTCCTACAATGAGCAGTTCTTC
CASSSPIGLLSSYNEQFF
>.|TRBJ2-5|TRBV28|.
TGTGCCAGCAGAGTGGGAGCTCAGTTATATGATGAGACCCAGTACTTC
CASRVGAQLYDETQYF
>.|TRBJ1-5|TRBV11-3|.
TGTGCCAGCAGCCCCGGGGACATTATGTTGCCCCAGCATTTT
CASSPGDIMLPQHF
>.|TRBJ2-2|TRBV10-2|few
TGCGCCAGCAGTGAGTCGTCACTTCCGAACACCGGGGAGCTGTTTTTT
CASSESSLPNTGELFF
>.|TRBJ2-3|TRBV4-1|.
TGCGCCAGCAGCCAAGATGATCGAGGGACAGATACGCAGTATTTT
CASSQDDRGTDTQYF
>.|TRBJ1-2|TRBV25-1|.
TGTGCCAGCAGTGAATCAGTAGGGAGCTATGGCTACACCTTC
CASSESVGSYGYTF
>TRBD1|TRBJ1-1|TRBV6-8|.
TGTGCCAGCAGTAAAGCGACAGGGGGCACTGAAGCTTTCTTT
CASSKATGGTEAFF
>.|TRBJ1-1|TRBV6-7|.
TGTGCCAGCAGTTACAGCTCCCATTCCATCGGCACTGAAGCTTTCTTT
CASSYSSHSIGTEAFF
>.|TRBJ2-3|TRBV28|.
TGTGCCAGCAGTTTTCTCGCAGGGGGCACAGATACGCAGTATTTT
CASSFLAGGTDTQYF
>.|TRBJ1-2|TRBV6-8|.
TGTGCCAGCAGCTTACAGGACCTCTATGGCTACACCTTC
CASSLQDLYGYTF
>TRBD1|TRBJ1-1|TRBV28|.
TGTGCCAGCAGCCCAAAAGACAGGGTTGGTGAAGCTTTCTTT
CASSPKDRVGEAFF
>TRBD1|TRBJ1-6|TRBV14|.
TGTGCCAGCAGCCACCTAGACGGGACAGGGAGGTCACCCCTCCACTTT
CASSHLDGTGRSPLHF
>.|TRBJ1-4|TRBV18|few
TGTGCCAGCTCAAAAGGGAGGGGGGCTCGAGAAAAACTGTTTTTT
CASSKGRGAREKLFF
>.|TRBJ1-2|TRBV12-5|.
TGTGCTAGTGGTCAATACCGGGGCGGCTACACCTTC
CASGQYRGGYTF
>.|TRBJ2-5|TRBV19|.
TGTGCCAGTAGTAGGCGGAAGAAAGAGACCCAGTACTTC
CASSRRKKETQYF